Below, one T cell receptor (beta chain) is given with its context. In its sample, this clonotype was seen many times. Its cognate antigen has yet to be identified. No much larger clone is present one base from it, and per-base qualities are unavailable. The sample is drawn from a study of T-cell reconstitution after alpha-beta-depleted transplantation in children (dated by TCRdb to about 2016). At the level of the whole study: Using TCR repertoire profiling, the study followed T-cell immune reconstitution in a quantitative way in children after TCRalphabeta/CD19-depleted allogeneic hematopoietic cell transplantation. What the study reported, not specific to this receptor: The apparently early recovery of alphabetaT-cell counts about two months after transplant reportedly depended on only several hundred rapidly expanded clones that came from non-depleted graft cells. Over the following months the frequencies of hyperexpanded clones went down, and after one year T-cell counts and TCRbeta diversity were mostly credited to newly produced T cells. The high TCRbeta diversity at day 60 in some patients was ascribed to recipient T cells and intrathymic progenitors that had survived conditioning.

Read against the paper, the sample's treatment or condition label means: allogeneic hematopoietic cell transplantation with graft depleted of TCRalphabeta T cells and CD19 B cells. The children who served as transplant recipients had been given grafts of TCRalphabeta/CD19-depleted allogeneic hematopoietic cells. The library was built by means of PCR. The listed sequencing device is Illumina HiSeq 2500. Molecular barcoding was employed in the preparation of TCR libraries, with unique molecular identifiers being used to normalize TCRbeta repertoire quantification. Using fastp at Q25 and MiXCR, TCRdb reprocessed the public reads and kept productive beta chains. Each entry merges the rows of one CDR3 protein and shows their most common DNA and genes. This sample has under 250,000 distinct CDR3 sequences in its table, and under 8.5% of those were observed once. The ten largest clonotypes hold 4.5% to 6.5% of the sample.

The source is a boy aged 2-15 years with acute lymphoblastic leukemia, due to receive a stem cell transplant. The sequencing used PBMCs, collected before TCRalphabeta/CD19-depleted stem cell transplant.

For the CDR3, the sequence is CASSFLISRSSRDTQYF. The DNA is as follows: TGTGCCAGCAGTTTTCTGATTTCGCGGTCCTCTAGGGATACGCAGTATTTT. The V and J segments used are TRBV6-5 and TRBJ2-3; no confident D gene assignment can be made. The V and J ends are trimmed by 4 bases and 6 bases, leaving 23 bases between them. CDR1 MNHEY and CDR2 SVGAGI are derived from the germline V gene. The CDR3 measures 17 amino acids from cysteine to phenylalanine. Solely the CDR3 DNA is kept, with 51 bases framed from the first base.